This TCR beta chain is drawn from a study of human T cells and chemical hapten exposure. Study-level background: TCR yields per sample varied mostly from small pooled library volume differences.

The germline CDR1 and CDR2 sequences are DFQATT and SNEGSKA (reference sequence). The CDR3 is 13 amino acids. V lost 6 bases and J lost 1; bases outside the gene matches: 6. TCRdb reprocessed the RACE reads with MiXCR, giving one entry per CDR3 protein. The table lists approximately 350,000 distinct CDR3 sequences, roughly 6.9% of them singletons. Sample time point: patch test 1, 2 weeks after DPC sensitization. Treatment: therapeutic diphenylcyclopropenone sensitization with weekly scalp DPC. In its sample, this clonotype was seen a few times. Sequencing used whole blood, obtained in connection with sensitization to the hapten diphenylcyclopropenone (DPC). The receptor was derived from a woman under 30 with alopecia areata. Some clones in this sample may be carry-over from other donors' samples. V and J are TRBV20-1 and TRBJ2-7; 7 nucleotides agree with TRBD1. CDR3: CSAVQGWSYEQYF. The CDR3 nucleotides read TGCAGTGCCGTACAGGGGTGGTCCTACGAGCAGTACTTC.